The 26 T cell receptor beta chains given below trace back to one sample, sequenced in a study of neoadjuvant nivolumab and ipilimumab in lung cancer. Clones were sequenced by immunoSEQ multiplex PCR, and TCRdb holds only the in-frame ones, with some missing. This table has 15,000 to 20,000 clones, around 79% appearing once. Sequencing used tumor tissue, obtained after neoadjuvant nivolumab, alone or with ipilimumab, at or shortly before surgery. The source is an adult with non-small cell lung cancer.

This clone turned up a few times. The V and J genes are TRBV6-5 and TRBJ2-5; D remains ambiguous. V shed 6 bases and J shed 4 bases, with 6 bases lying between them. The CDR3 has 11 amino acids. CDR1 and CDR2 from the germline V gene are MNHEY and SVGAGI. As DNA, the CDR3 is TGTGCCAGCAGGTGGGGAGAGACCCAGTACTTC. Its translation: CASRWGETQYF.

This rearrangement joins TRBV6-1 to TRBJ1-1; 8 nucleotides agree with TRBD1. The CDR3 runs 14 residues. Trimming removed 10 bases from V and 5 bases from J; junction bases left unmatched: 12. Per the germline V gene, CDR1 is MNHNS and CDR2 is SASEGT. The CDR3 region has the DNA TGTGCCATACAAGACAATCAGGGGGCAACTGAAGCTTTCTTT. Amino acids: CAIQDNQGATEAFF.

The V gene is TRBV7-9, the J gene TRBJ1-1; 12 positions agree with TRBD1. Germline assignment: CDR1 SEHNR and CDR2 FQNEAQ (reference sequence). The CDR3 runs 13 residues. In nucleotides, the CDR3 is TGTGCACAGGCGGGACAGGGGGCCGCTGAAGCTTTCTTT. Translation: CAQAGQGAAEAFF.

The chain joins TRBV11-2 to TRBJ2-2; 9 nucleotides align to TRBD2. The V gene end was trimmed by 5 bases and the J gene end by 0 bases; junction bases not matched to a gene: 7. Germline CDR1 and CDR2: SGHAT and FQNNGV. The CDR3 spans 17 residues. The CDR3 region has the DNA TGTGCCAGCAGCGGGCGGGGGGGACCCCCGAACACCGGGGAGCTGTTTTTT. It yields the protein CASSGRGGPPNTGELFF.

This chain links TRBV11-2 with TRBJ2-7; D perhaps matches TRBD1 (6 bases). Germline values: CDR1 SGHAT, CDR2 FQNNGV. V was trimmed by 2 bases and J by 3 bases, leaving 8 bases between them. The CDR3 spans 13 residues. The CDR3 bases are TGTGCCAGCAGCTTAATACAGGGCTACGAGCAGTACTTC. This gives the protein CASSLIQGYEQYF. The full variable domain, rest sourced from reference TRBV11-2 and TRBJ2-7, is EAGVAQSPRYKIIEKRQSVAFWCNPISGHATLYWYQQILGQGPKLLIQFQNNGVVDDSQLPKDRFSAERLKGVDSTLKIQPAKLEDSAVYLCASSLIQGYEQYFGPGTRLTVT.

The chain uses TRBV20-1 and TRBJ2-1; D tentatively reads TRBD1 or TRBD2 (5 bases each). Germline lookup yields CDR1 DFQATT and CDR2 SNEGSKA (reference sequence). V shed 5 bases and J shed 15 bases, with 17 bases lying between them. This CDR3 has 11 residues. The CDR3 protein is CSAPSGALTFF. The CDR3 coding sequence is TGCAGTGCTCCCTCCGGGGCCCTGACGTTCTTC.

By sample share, this clone is medium-sized. The chain uses TRBV10-1 and TRBJ2-3; D is undetermined. Germline V gives CDR1 WNHNN, CDR2 SYGVQD (reference sequence). The length of the CDR3 is 15 residues. The V gene lost 2 bases and the J gene lost 3 bases, with 12 bases spanning the gap. The CDR3 bases are TGCGCCAGCAGTGAGAACCTCAAGGGAACAGATACGCAGTATTTT. It is translated as CASSENLKGTDTQYF.

This clone has just a few counts. The chain has TRBV28 and TRBJ1-5, with TRBD1 matching 9 bases. V lost 5 bases and J lost 6; bases outside the gene matches: 5. This CDR3 is built from 14 residues. Germline CDR1 and CDR2: MDHEN and SYDVKM. The DNA for the CDR3 is TGTGCCAGCAGTCCCGGGACAGGGTTTCAGCCCCAGCATTTT. Its translation: CASSPGTGFQPQHF.

CDR3 DNA: TGTGCCAGCAGCTTAGAAGCGGGGGCCCAAGAGACCCAGTACTTC. It encodes CASSLEAGAQETQYF. V gene TRBV11-2 combines with J gene TRBJ2-5, with 8 bases matching TRBD2. J lost 1 base, V lost 0 bases, and 1 base had no gene match. The CDR3 is made up of 15 amino acids. Germline assignment: CDR1 SGHAT and CDR2 FQNNGV.

This clone was detected once. The chain is built from TRBV29-1 and TRBJ2-7, with 8 bases fitting TRBD1. Unmatched junction bases numbered 14, after V lost 1 base and J lost 6 bases. Germline lookup yields CDR1 SQVTM and CDR2 ANQGSEA. This CDR3 has 16 residues. The CDR3 region has the DNA TGCAGCGTTGAAGCGGTAGAGACAGGGGACTCGGGCGAGCAGTACTTC. It yields the protein CSVEAVETGDSGEQYF.

The V call is TRBV5-6, the J call TRBJ1-1; 10 positions match TRBD1. This CDR3 has 16 residues. Trimming removed 5 bases from V and 4 bases from J; junction bases left unmatched: 11. Germline V gives CDR1 SGHDT, CDR2 YYEEEE. For the CDR3, the DNA is TGTGCCAGCAGATTCCGAGGACAGGGGGGGGGCACTGAAGCTTTCTTT. Translating gives CASRFRGQGGGTEAFF.

V is TRBV18 and J is TRBJ1-6; 8 bases agree with TRBD1. The CDR3 spans 16 residues. J lost 2 bases, V lost 2 bases, and 2 bases had no gene match. CDR1 is KGHSH and CDR2 is LQKENI in the germline V gene. This CDR3 is CASSPTTGAYNSPLHF. Written as DNA, the CDR3 is TGTGCCAGCTCACCAACGACAGGGGCCTATAATTCACCCCTCCACTTT.

V and J are TRBV2 and TRBJ1-4; TRBD1 matches 8 bases. Trimming removed 6 bases from V and 7 bases from J; junction bases left unmatched: 7. CDR3 length: 14 residues. Germline CDR1 SNHLY, CDR2 FYNNEI. Written as DNA, the CDR3 is TGTGCCAGCAGGCCCAGGGGGCTTGGTGAAAAACTGTTTTTT. Translation gives CASRPRGLGEKLFF.

V usage is TRBV4-2 and J usage is TRBJ2-5; no clear D. The V gene's germline CDR1 is LGHNA and CDR2 YNFKEQ. The length of the CDR3 is 14 residues. Trimming removed 0 bases from V and 4 bases from J, with 9 bases in between. The CDR3 DNA reads as TGTGCCAGCAGCCAAGATCTGGGTCCAGAGACCCAGTACTTC. This gives the protein CASSQDLGPETQYF.

This chain uses TRBV7-9 with TRBJ2-7; D may be TRBD1 (6 bases). Per germline, CDR1 SEHNR and CDR2 FQNEAQ (reference sequence). The germline V and J ends were trimmed by 4 bases and 0 bases, with 10 bases remaining between them. The length of the CDR3 is 14 residues. The CDR3 coding sequence is TGTGCCAGCAGCTGGGGGCTTAGCTCCTACGAGCAGTACTTC. It translates to CASSWGLSSYEQYF.

This clone was picked up a small number of times. The J gene is TRBJ1-2, the V gene TRBV6-5, with no clear D. CDR1 and CDR2 (germline): MNHEY, SVGAGI. The CDR3 runs to 12 residues. V lost 6 bases, J lost 8 bases, and 13 bases lay in between. The CDR3 region is CASRVGSWGYTF. In nucleotides, the CDR3 is TGTGCCAGCAGGGTGGGGTCGTGGGGCTACACCTTC.

This chain links TRBV18 with TRBJ2-1; D not certain. Germline-derived CDR1 and CDR2 are KGHSH and LQKENI. The length of the CDR3 is 14 residues. V was clipped by 0 bases and J by 7 bases, with 10 bases between them. CDR3 sequence: CASSPPSPRNEQFF. The CDR3 DNA reads TGTGCCAGCTCACCACCGAGCCCCCGGAATGAGCAGTTCTTC.

The chain recombines TRBV15 with TRBJ1-2; 9 bases match TRBD1. The length of the CDR3 is 15 residues. V lost 3 bases to trimming and J lost 4 bases; unmatched junction nucleotides: 6. Germline V gene data show CDR1 as LNHNV and CDR2 as YYDKDF (reference sequence). CDR3 protein: CATSSPGTGFYGYTF. Written as DNA, the CDR3 is TGTGCCACCAGCAGCCCCGGGACAGGGTTCTATGGCTACACCTTC.

The V and J genes are TRBV5-1 and TRBJ1-1; no reliable D call. The CDR3 contains 16 residues. The germline V gene encodes CDR1 SGHRS and CDR2 YFSETQ. Trimming cost V 0 bases and J 0 bases, with 12 bases left between them. The CDR3: CASSLGSGRLNTEAFF. For the CDR3, the DNA is TGCGCCAGCAGCTTGGGCTCAGGACGGTTGAACACTGAAGCTTTCTTT. Filled out from reference TRBV5-1 and TRBJ1-1, the complete variable domain reads KAGVTQTPRYLIKTRGQQVTLSCSPISGHRSVSWYQQTPGQGLQFLFEYFSETQRNKGNFPGRFSGRQFSNSRSEMNVSTLELGDSALYLCASSLGSGRLNTEAFFGQGTRLTVV.

The V and J genes are TRBV11-2 and TRBJ2-1; D gene uncertain. Per the germline V gene, CDR1 is SGHAT and CDR2 is FQNNGV. Trimming cost V 0 bases and J 4 bases, with 7 bases left between them. The CDR3 loop spans 14 amino acids. The CDR3 region has the DNA TGTGCCAGCAGCTTAGATCGAGTTTACAATGAGCAGTTCTTC. Its translation: CASSLDRVYNEQFF.

This sequence joins TRBV7-2 and TRBJ1-2; TRBD1 matches at 7 bases. This CDR3 has 13 amino acids. CDR1 SGHTA and CDR2 FQGNSA come from the germline V gene. The V gene end was trimmed by 4 bases and the J gene end by 8 bases; junction bases not matched to a gene: 7. The CDR3 region has the DNA TGTGCCAGCAGCTCGACAGGGAATAGGGGCTACACCTTC. Translation: CASSSTGNRGYTF.

This clone turned up a few times. V and J are TRBV9 and TRBJ1-2; D unclear. The CDR3 is 13 residues long. Germline lookup yields CDR1 SGDLS and CDR2 YYNGEE. Trimming took 0 bases from V and 4 from J, leaving 7 bases between them. CDR3 in amino acids: CASSVDPGYGYTF. CDR3 in DNA: TGTGCCAGCAGCGTAGACCCAGGCTATGGCTACACCTTC.

The chain recombines TRBV11-2 with TRBJ1-1; D uncertain. Germline V CDR1 and CDR2: SGHAT, FQNNGV. Trimming removed 0 bases at V and 1 base at J, with 9 bases between. CDR3 size: 15 residues. CDR3 in amino acids: CASSLEGRWNTEAFF. The CDR3 coding sequence is TGTGCCAGCAGCTTAGAGGGTAGATGGAACACTGAAGCTTTCTTT.

This clone was counted a single time. The rearrangement links TRBV20-1 to TRBJ2-2, with no clear D. This CDR3 region has 11 residues. CDR1 and CDR2 (germline): DFQATT, SNEGSKA (reference sequence). V dropped 6 bases and J dropped 4 bases, with 6 bases sitting between them. The CDR3 DNA sequence: TGCAGTGCAGTTGCCACCGGGGAGCTGTTTTTT. Its protein is CSAVATGELFF.

The V call is TRBV14, the J call TRBJ2-2; TRBD1 is a possible D gene (6 bases). The germline V and J ends were trimmed by 4 bases and 2 bases, with 17 bases remaining between them. The CDR3 length is 17 residues. Germline CDR1 is SGHDN and CDR2 is FVKESK. The CDR3 DNA is TGTGCCAGCAGCCCTCTACAGGGAATCGGAAACACCGGGGAGCTGTTTTTT. Translation gives CASSPLQGIGNTGELFF.

The chain carries TRBV28 and TRBJ1-5; TRBD1 matches 7 bases. Losses at the gene ends were 5 bases for V and 7 bases for J; bases not matched to a gene: 5. CDR3 size: 13 residues. The germline gives CDR1 MDHEN, CDR2 SYDVKM. As DNA, the CDR3 is TGTGCCAGCAGTGACAGGGCTGGGCAGCCCCAGCATTTT. Translating gives CASSDRAGQPQHF.